The clone carrying this T cell receptor beta chain was counted at least ten times. Its antigen remains unidentified. This sample is part of a study of T cell repertoires in cytomegalovirus infection. One entry per CDR3 protein results from TCRdb running MiXCR on the reads. The sample consists of under 350,000 distinct CDR3 sequences, roughly a tenth of them appearing once. V lost 1 base, J lost 7 bases, and 3 bases stayed unmatched. Germline CDR1 reads SGHTA; CDR2 reads FQGTGA. The CDR3 has 15 residues. Findings and limits, study-wide: The cumulative frequency of public TCR beta families distinguished individuals who carried CMV together with the relevant HLA.

The sample taken for sequencing was PBMCs. The chain recombines TRBV7-3 with TRBJ1-6; the match to TRBD1 covers 8 bases. This TCR was sampled from a human donor in good health (CMV status not recorded). Some clones in this sample may be carry-over from other donors' samples. Written as DNA, the CDR3 is TGTGCCAGCAGCTTAAGGCAGGGGGCGAATTCACCCCTCCACTTT. Translated, it gives CASSLRQGANSPLHF. The whole variable domain, remainder taken from reference TRBV7-3 and TRBJ1-6, is GAGVSQTPSNKVTEKGKYVELRCDPISGHTALYWYRQSLGQGPEFLIYFQGTGAADDSGLPNDRFFAVRPEGSVSTLKIQRTERGDSAVYLCASSLRQGANSPLHFGNGTRLTVT.